This TCR beta chain stems from a study of shared clonotypes between healthy human individuals (dated by TCRdb to between 2020 and 2021). For the study in its entirety: Two women and a few men aged 18 to 49 years were included in the cohort. Each donor's leukapheresis produced roughly between roughly 0.94 and 9.5 billion PBMCs. To estimate repertoire size and how much clonotype sharing occurs between individuals, the study deeply sequenced the blood TCR repertoires of 5 or 6 healthy adults. Per donor, three plates each were used for CD4 naive and CD4 memory, two for CD8 naive, and one for CD8 memory. To increase sequencing depth and limit assay-specific biases, different laboratories used diverse techniques to prepare libraries and sequence TCR repertoires.

CD8 naive samples were obtained by positive selection for CCR7 among CD45RO-negative cells, yielding a CD45RA+CCR7+ population from which TemRA cells were excluded. The donors were healthy, HIV-negative adults with no recently reported acute infections or vaccinations. Every donor was a Caucasian adult residing in Nashville, Tennessee, USA. After blood collection by leukapheresis, PBMCs were isolated using Ficoll-Histopaque density gradient centrifugation and then cryopreserved in the vapor phase of liquid nitrogen. Purity and quantity of every magnetically sorted T cell population were checked by analytical flow cytometry. From each sorted fraction, genomic DNA was isolated and quantified by UV absorbance on a Nanodrop 2000c. What the study reported, not specific to this receptor: Sampling was restricted to blood, and TCR repertoires in tissues likely differ from the TCR repertoires found in blood. Across a few donors, approximately 5% of naive CD4, roughly 3.3% of naive CD8, roughly 2.3% of memory CD4, and around 0.4% of memory CD8 clonotypes were shared. Larger estimated clonotype richness was generally found for naive subsets than for memory subsets. The genetic and exposure-history diversity represented was limited by the small number of donors. Compared with non-shared clonotypes, the clonotypes found in all four sorted-subset donors had higher generation probabilities. Rarefaction of sorted-subset datasets indicated incomplete sequencing despite the large sequencing depth. Pairwise subsampling led to the expectation that sequencing depth would affect the degree of clonotype sharing among donors.

Using the deep immunoSEQ assay, multiplex PCR amplified TCR CDR3 regions from genomic DNA. Genomic DNA extracted from each cell subset was distributed evenly over all wells of several immunoSEQ 96-well plates, and each plate served as one replicate. For sorted subsets, 150 to 250 ng of genomic DNA, equivalent to around 30,000 T cell genomes, went into each replicate PCR. Purified libraries were measured with a Qubit 3.0 fluorometer, size-checked on a Bioanalyzer 2100, and measured again with the KAPA Library Quantification kit. Every immunoSEQ 96-well plate was sequenced on a dedicated single-read 150-cycle Illumina NextSeq 550 flow cell. Turning to the authors' computational methods: Because the immunoSEQ output held only junctional sequences and lacked quality scores, the filtering could not match the filtering applied to full-length reads. Sequences were annotated with PyIR, a Python wrapper for IgBLAST v1.9, using IMGT germline references to assign V/J genes and CDR3. Reads were filtered out if the reads had weak V/J assignments (E-value above 1e-6), no CDR3, stop codons, out-of-frame junctions, or ambiguous translated residues. V3J clonotypes were defined as sequences sharing the same inferred V gene, J gene, and CDR3 amino acid sequence. To compute the percentage overlap between repertoires, the number of shared unique clonotypes was divided by the size of the smaller repertoire. RTK rarefaction, the Chao1 estimator, and Recon v2.1 estimates of unobserved clonotypes were used to assess repertoire richness. OLGA was used to compute generation probabilities for all TCRbeta clonotypes that the gDNA method yielded from a handful of donors. As stored in TCRdb, this immuneACCESS dataset retains in-frame rearrangements with V and J assigned. A fraction of the clones does not appear; measured against another copy, unresolved V genes explain less than half of the discrepancy, and the remainder lacks a known reason. From that table come the V and J calls and clone size; the DNA was used to work out D and trimming. The sample yields approximately 590,000 clones; 95% to 96% were counted once. Clones ranked in the top ten supply over 0.09% of the sample.

Points on this clone: The antigen this receptor binds is unknown. No per-base quality is available; no much larger clone lies one base away.

CDR1 is given as SGHRS and CDR2 as YFSETQ, both from the germline V gene. Spanning cysteine to phenylalanine, the CDR3 consists of 13 amino acids. CDR3 DNA is the only sequence kept; it has 39 bases, read in frame from the first base. Relative to germline, V is missing 4 bases and J is missing 7 bases, with 7 bases of the junction outside any gene match. The sequence came from a woman in her 30s in good health. The rearranged chain carries TRBV5-1 and TRBJ2-7, with TRBD1 identical over 8 junction bases. Sequenced material: naive CD8+ T cells sorted from blood. According to the study, the label for this sample's cell subset or site signals: CD45RA+CCR7+. The bases read TGCGCCAGCAGCGTCGACAGGGGAGAGGAGCAGTACTTC. This sequence encodes CASSVDRGEEQYF.